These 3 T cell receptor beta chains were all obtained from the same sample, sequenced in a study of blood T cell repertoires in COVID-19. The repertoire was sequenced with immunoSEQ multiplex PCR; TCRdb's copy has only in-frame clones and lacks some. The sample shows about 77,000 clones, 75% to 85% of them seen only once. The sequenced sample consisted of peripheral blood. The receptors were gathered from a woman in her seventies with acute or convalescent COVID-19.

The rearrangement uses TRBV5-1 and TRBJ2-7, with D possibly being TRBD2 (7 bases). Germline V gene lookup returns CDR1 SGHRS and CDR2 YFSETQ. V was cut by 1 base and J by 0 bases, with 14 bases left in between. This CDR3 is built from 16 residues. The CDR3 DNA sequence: TGCGCCAGCAGCTTGTCTGCGGGGGCTAGCTCCTACGAGCAGTACTTC. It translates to CASSLSAGASSYEQYF. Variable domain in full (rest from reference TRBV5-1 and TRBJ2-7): KAGVTQTPRYLIKTRGQQVTLSCSPISGHRSVSWYQQTPGQGLQFLFEYFSETQRNKGNFPGRFSGRQFSNSRSEMNVSTLELGDSALYLCASSLSAGASSYEQYFGPGTRLTVT.

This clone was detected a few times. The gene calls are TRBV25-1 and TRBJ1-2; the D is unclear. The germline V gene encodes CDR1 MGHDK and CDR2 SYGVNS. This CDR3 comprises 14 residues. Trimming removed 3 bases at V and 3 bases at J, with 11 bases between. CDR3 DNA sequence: TGTGCCAGCAGTGACCCTGAGGCCTACTATGGCTACACCTTC. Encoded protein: CASSDPEAYYGYTF.

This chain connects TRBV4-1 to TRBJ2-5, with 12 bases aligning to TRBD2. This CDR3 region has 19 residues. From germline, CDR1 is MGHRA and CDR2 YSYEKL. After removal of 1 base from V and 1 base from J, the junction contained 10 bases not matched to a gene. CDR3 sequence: CASSQGIWLAGGTQETQYF. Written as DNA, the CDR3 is TGCGCCAGCAGCCAAGGGATTTGGCTAGCGGGGGGGACCCAAGAGACCCAGTACTTC.